This paragraph covers one T cell receptor (beta chain) sequence. Antigen: not known. These data belong to a study of T cell responses to AZD1222 COVID-19 vaccine. Study-level points and caveats: Scientists sampled the repertoires only once the peak T cell response had passed.

Generated by immunoSEQ multiplex PCR, the TCRdb table keeps only in-frame clones and is missing some. The table lists 250,000 to 300,000 clones, 90% to 95% of them singletons. The CDR3 consists of 16 residues. J was trimmed by 0 bases and V by 0 bases; bases with no gene match: 5. The germline V gene has CDR1 SGHNT and CDR2 YYREEE (reference sequence). The specimen was peripheral blood, collected 28 days after the second AZD1222 dose. This sequence was found in an adult who received the AZD1222 COVID-19 vaccine. The gene calls are TRBV5-4 and TRBJ2-7; 8 bases are a match to TRBD1. The CDR3 bases are TGTGCCAGCAGCTTGGTCGGGACAGGTGTCTCCTACGAGCAGTACTTC. Its translation: CASSLVGTGVSYEQYF.